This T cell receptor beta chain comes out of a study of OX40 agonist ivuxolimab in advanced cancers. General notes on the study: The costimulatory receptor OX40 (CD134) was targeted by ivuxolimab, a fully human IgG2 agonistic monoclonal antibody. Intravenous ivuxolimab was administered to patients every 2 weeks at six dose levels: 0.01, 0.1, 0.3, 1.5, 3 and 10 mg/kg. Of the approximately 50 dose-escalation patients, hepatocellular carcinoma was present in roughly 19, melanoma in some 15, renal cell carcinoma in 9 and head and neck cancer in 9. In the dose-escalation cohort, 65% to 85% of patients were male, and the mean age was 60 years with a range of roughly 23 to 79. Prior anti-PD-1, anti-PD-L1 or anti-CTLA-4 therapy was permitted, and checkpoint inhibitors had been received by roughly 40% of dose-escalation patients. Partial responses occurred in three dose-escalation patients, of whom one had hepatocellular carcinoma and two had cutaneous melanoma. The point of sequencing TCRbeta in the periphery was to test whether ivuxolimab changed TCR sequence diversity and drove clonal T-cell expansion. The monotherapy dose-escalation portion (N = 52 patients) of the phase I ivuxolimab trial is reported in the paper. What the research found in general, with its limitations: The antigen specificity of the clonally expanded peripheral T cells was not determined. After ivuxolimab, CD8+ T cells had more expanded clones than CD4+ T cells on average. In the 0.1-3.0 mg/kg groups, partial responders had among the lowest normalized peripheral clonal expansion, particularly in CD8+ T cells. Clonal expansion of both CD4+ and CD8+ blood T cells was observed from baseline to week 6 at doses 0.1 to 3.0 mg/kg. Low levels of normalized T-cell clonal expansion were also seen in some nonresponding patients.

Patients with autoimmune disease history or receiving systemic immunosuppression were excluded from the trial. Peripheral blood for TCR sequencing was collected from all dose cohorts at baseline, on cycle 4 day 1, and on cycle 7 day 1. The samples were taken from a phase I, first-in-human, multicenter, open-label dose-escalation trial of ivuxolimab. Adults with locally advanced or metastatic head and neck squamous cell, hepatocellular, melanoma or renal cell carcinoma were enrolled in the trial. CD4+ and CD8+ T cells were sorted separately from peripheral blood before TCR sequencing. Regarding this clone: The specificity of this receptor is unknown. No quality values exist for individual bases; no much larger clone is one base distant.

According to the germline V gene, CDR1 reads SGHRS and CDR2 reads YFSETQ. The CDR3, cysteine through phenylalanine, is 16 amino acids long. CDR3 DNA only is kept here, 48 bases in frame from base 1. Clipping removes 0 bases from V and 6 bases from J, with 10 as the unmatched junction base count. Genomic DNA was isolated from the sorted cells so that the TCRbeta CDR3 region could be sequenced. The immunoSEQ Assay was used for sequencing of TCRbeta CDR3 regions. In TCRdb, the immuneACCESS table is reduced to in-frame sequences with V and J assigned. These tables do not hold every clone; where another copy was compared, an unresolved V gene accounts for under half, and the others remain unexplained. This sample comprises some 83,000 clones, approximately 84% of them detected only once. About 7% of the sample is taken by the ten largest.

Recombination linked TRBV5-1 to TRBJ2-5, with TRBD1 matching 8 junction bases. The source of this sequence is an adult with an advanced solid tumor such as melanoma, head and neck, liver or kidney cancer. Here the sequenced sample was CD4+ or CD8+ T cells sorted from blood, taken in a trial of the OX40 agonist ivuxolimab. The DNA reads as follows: TGCGCCAGCAGCTTGGAGTCAGGGGGCGCCCCAAAGACCCAGTACTTC. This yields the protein CASSLESGGAPKTQYF.